Presented here are 8 T cell receptor beta chains from one specimen sequenced in a study of monozygotic twins with inflammatory bowel disease. TCRdb reprocessed the 5' RACE reads and stores each CDR3 protein as one record, lacking DNA. The sample totals 440,000 or so distinct CDR3 sequences. The sample consisted of blood. All receptors derive from a human donor with ulcerative colitis or Crohn's disease, or a healthy co-twin of an affected twin (not recorded which).

CDR3 region: CAISEGADTQYF. This chain links TRBV10-3 with TRBJ2-3. Germline V gives CDR1 ENHRY, CDR2 SYGVKD. The CDR3 covers 12 residues.

V is TRBV30 and J is TRBJ2-6. The CDR3 sequence is 13 residues long. CDR1 and CDR2 (germline): GTSNPN, SVGIG (reference sequence). CDR3 sequence reads: CAWNLRGANVLTF.

The J gene is TRBJ1-1, the V gene TRBV5-4; TCRdb picks TRBD1, but there is no DNA to check that call. The CDR3 runs to 14 residues. Germline V CDR1 and CDR2: SGHNT, YYREEE (reference sequence). The CDR3 is CASSVRDRTTEAFF.

CDR3 residues: CASGPSGLLANYMANTF. The chain joins TRBV6-1 to TRBJ1-2; TCRdb picks TRBD1, but there is no DNA to check that call. This CDR3 is built from 17 residues. Germline CDR1 is MNHNS and CDR2 is SASEGT.

CDR3 in amino acids: CASVGRAKETQYF. V gene TRBV2 combines with J gene TRBJ2-5; TCRdb indicates TRBD2, and absent DNA this call remains unverified. Germline V gene lookup returns CDR1 SNHLY and CDR2 FYNNEI. The CDR3 spans 13 residues.

The rearrangement links TRBV5-6 to TRBJ2-3; lacking DNA, the TRBD1 call made by TCRdb goes unchecked. The length of the CDR3 is 14 residues. The germline V gene encodes CDR1 SGHDT and CDR2 YYEEEE. CDR3 amino acids: CASSFTPETDTQYF.

The rearrangement uses TRBV7-9 and TRBJ1-1; TCRdb returns TRBD1, unconfirmable since there is no DNA. This CDR3 contains 14 residues. CDR1 is SEHNR, CDR2 FQNEAQ, per germline (reference sequence). CDR3 region: CASSLKSGATEAFF.

The rearrangement joins TRBV6-1 to TRBJ2-2; with no DNA, the TCRdb D assignment of TRBD1 cannot be verified. The CDR3 covers 13 residues. Germline V gene lookup returns CDR1 MNHNS and CDR2 SASEGT. The CDR3 loop is CASIRDATGELFF.